The 22 T cell receptor beta chains presented below share a single source sample, sequenced in a study of identical twins. TCRdb ran MiXCR on the 5' RACE reads and lists one entry per CDR3 protein. Found here are roughly 240,000 distinct CDR3 sequences, 6% to 8% of them singletons; the top ten hold about 5.6%. These data were also filed under a second study, of yellow fever vaccine responses in identical twins.

Sequenced sample: CD8+ T cells sorted from blood. The receptors here all came from a woman between 18 and 29 years old in good health.

This clonotype was seen at least ten times. This chain connects TRBV4-1 to TRBJ1-1; perhaps TRBD1 as D (5 bases). Germline CDR1 is MGHRA and CDR2 is YSYEKL. V was cut by 1 base and J by 8 bases, with 23 bases left in between. This CDR3 is 17 amino acids long. The CDR3 coding sequence is TGCGCCAGCAGCCAAGGAGGGACGCTTGGGGGTGTTTCGGAAGCTTTCTTT. Translated: CASSQGGTLGGVSEAFF.

This clonotype was found a few times. This CDR3 is CASSLVWSTGYHEQFF. The CDR3 bases are TGTGCCAGCAGCTTGGTCTGGTCGACAGGGTATCATGAGCAGTTCTTC. The chain employs TRBV5-6 and TRBJ2-1, with TRBD1 identical over 7 bases. Germline CDR1 and CDR2: SGHDT and YYEEEE. CDR3 size: 16 residues. V lost 0 bases and J lost 8; bases outside the gene matches: 11. The whole variable domain, remainder taken from reference TRBV5-6 and TRBJ2-1, is DAGVTQSPTHLIKTRGQQVTLRCSPKSGHDTVSWYQQALGQGPQFIFQYYEEEERQRGNFPDRFSGHQFPNYSSELNVNALLLGDSALYLCASSLVWSTGYHEQFFGPGTRLTVL.

This clonotype has more than one count but fewer than ten. The V gene is TRBV10-3, the J gene TRBJ2-7; TRBD1 aligns across 9 bases. The CDR3 totals 15 residues. Trimming at V came to 3 bases and at J to 3 bases, leaving 6 bases not matched to a gene. Germline V gene lookup returns CDR1 ENHRY and CDR2 SYGVKD. This chain's CDR3 is CAISDPTGGGYEQYF. For the CDR3, the DNA is TGTGCCATCAGTGATCCGACAGGGGGGGGCTACGAGCAGTACTTC.

The table lists this clonotype with many counts. J is TRBJ2-1 and V is TRBV29-1, with D perhaps given as TRBD1 or TRBD2 (6 bases each). Trimming shortened V by 8 bases and J by 4 bases, and 15 bases separated the two germline ends. Germline assignment: CDR1 SQVTM and CDR2 ANQGSEA. CDR3 length: 13 residues. The CDR3 DNA reads as TGCAGCACACAAGAGGGGGGTTACAATGAGCAGTTCTTC. Encoded protein: CSTQEGGYNEQFF.

This rearrangement joins TRBV29-1 to TRBJ2-7; TRBD2 matches at 11 bases. Germline lookup yields CDR1 SQVTM and CDR2 ANQGSEA. V dropped 7 bases and J dropped 2; count of bases not matched to a gene: 4. The CDR3 extends over 13 amino acids. CDR3 nucleotides: TGCAGCGCGACTAGCGGGGCAACCTACGAGCAGTACTTC. Its protein product is CSATSGATYEQYF.

This clonotype was seen ten or more times. The CDR3 nucleotides read TGTGCCAGCAGTCCAGGGGATGCTAACTATGGCTACACCTTC. Translation gives CASSPGDANYGYTF. The rearrangement links TRBV27 to TRBJ1-2, with D perhaps TRBD1 (6 bases). The CDR3 spans 14 residues. Per the germline V gene, CDR1 is MNHEY and CDR2 is SMNVEV (reference sequence). Trimming removed 5 bases from V and 0 bases from J, with 10 bases in between.

The V and J genes are TRBV24-1 and TRBJ2-3, with D perhaps matching TRBD2 (6 bases). This CDR3 has 15 amino acids. Trimming cost V 3 bases and J 0 bases, with 9 bases left between them. CDR1 KGHDR and CDR2 SFDVKD come from the germline V gene. Here the CDR3 DNA reads TGTGCCACCAGTGATCTGGGAGGAAGCACAGATACGCAGTATTTT. This translates into CATSDLGGSTDTQYF.

This clonotype came up many times. CDR3 sequence reads: CASSVRDDGGAAHSNQPQHF. The DNA of the CDR3 is TGTGCCAGCAGTGTGAGGGACGACGGCGGAGCGGCTCATAGCAATCAGCCCCAGCATTTT. J is TRBJ1-5 and V is TRBV2, with a weak D call TRBD1 (5 bases). V was trimmed by 4 bases and J by 0 bases, leaving 25 bases between them. There are 20 residues in the CDR3. Germline V gene lookup returns CDR1 SNHLY and CDR2 FYNNEI.

The J gene is TRBJ2-5, the V gene TRBV11-1, with 7 bases matching TRBD1. Germline V lookup: CDR1 SGHAT, CDR2 FQDESV (reference sequence). The trim removed 4 bases at V and 6 bases at J, leaving 20 bases unmatched. CDR3 size: 18 residues. The DNA for the CDR3 is TGTGCCAGCAGCTCAACCAAGACAGGGCCCAATCCAAGACAGACCCAGTACTTC. Residues: CASSSTKTGPNPRQTQYF.

V gene TRBV7-9 combines with J gene TRBJ2-6, with D unclear. The CDR3 runs 16 residues. Deletions cut 5 bases from V and 0 bases from J, with 11 bases between. Germline CDR1 reads SEHNR; CDR2 reads FQNEAQ (reference sequence). CDR3 region: CASSHPMLSGANVLTF. CDR3 DNA sequence: TGTGCCAGCAGCCACCCCATGCTCTCTGGGGCCAACGTCCTGACTTTC.

This clonotype has just a few counts. CDR3 sequence reads: CATSRPRTDTQYF. CDR3 nucleotides: TGTGCCACCAGCAGACCCCGCACAGATACGCAGTATTTT. The chain combines TRBV15 with TRBJ2-3; no reliable D call. Germline CDR1 LNHNV, CDR2 YYDKDF (reference sequence). Trimming cost V 2 bases and J 1 base, with 4 bases left between them. The CDR3 covers 13 residues.

This chain uses TRBV12-3 or TRBV12-4 with TRBJ1-2; TRBD1 is a possible D gene (6 bases). Trimming removed 5 bases from V and 6 bases from J, with 13 bases in between. This CDR3 has 13 residues. CDR3 protein: CASSLQGMDGYTF. CDR3 nucleotide sequence: TGTGCCAGCAGTCTACAGGGAATGGATGGCTACACCTTC.

There are a few counts of this clonotype. The chain couples TRBV7-3 to TRBJ2-3; 9 positions agree with TRBD2. This CDR3 region has 15 residues. Germline V gene lookup returns CDR1 SGHTA and CDR2 FQGTGA. V shed 1 base, J shed 4 bases, and the junction held 3 bases outside the gene matches. In DNA form, the CDR3 reads TGTGCCAGCAGCTTAATAGCGGGAGAGGCAGATACGCAGTATTTT. It specifies CASSLIAGEADTQYF.

This clonotype has a handful of counts. This rearrangement joins TRBV29-1 to TRBJ2-3, with TRBD1 matching 9 bases. CDR1 SQVTM and CDR2 ANQGSEA come from the germline V gene. J gave up 4 bases and V 8 bases, and 10 bases lay outside the gene matches. The CDR3 totals 14 residues. The CDR3, as DNA: TGCAGCTACCCGGGACAGGGTGTTGCAGATACGCAGTATTTT. Encoded protein: CSYPGQGVADTQYF.

In DNA, the CDR3 is TGTGCCAGCAGCTTAGACGAGGACAAGAACACTGAAGCTTTCTTT. It is translated as CASSLDEDKNTEAFF. The rearrangement joins TRBV7-9 to TRBJ1-1, with D possibly being TRBD1 (5 bases). The CDR3 loop spans 15 amino acids. Per germline, CDR1 SEHNR and CDR2 FQNEAQ (reference sequence). V lost 1 base, J lost 1 base, and 10 bases lay in between.

A few counts support this clonotype. This chain connects TRBV6-2 or TRBV6-3 to TRBJ2-2; 7 nucleotides align to TRBD2. Germline V CDR1 and CDR2: MNHEY, SVGEGT. The trim removed 2 bases at V and 6 bases at J, leaving 9 bases unmatched. The CDR3 totals 16 residues. The CDR3 DNA follows: TGTGCCAGCAGTTACGGGAGGGCCGGAATATCCGGGGAGCTGTTTTTT. It encodes CASSYGRAGISGELFF.

This clonotype showed up many times. J is TRBJ2-1 and V is TRBV12-3 or TRBV12-4; 11 bases are a match to TRBD2. Unmatched junction bases numbered 4, after V lost 7 bases and J lost 5 bases. This CDR3 contains 14 residues. The CDR3 loop reads CASTSGLADNEQFF. CDR3 DNA sequence: TGTGCCAGCACCTCGGGACTAGCGGACAATGAGCAGTTCTTC.

The CDR3 DNA reads as TGTGCCAGCTCGTCAACAGGGTCGGAAAACATTCAGTACTTC. Its translation is CASSSTGSENIQYF. This chain joins TRBV18 and TRBJ2-4; D might be TRBD1 (6 bases). The CDR3 contains 14 residues. The V end lost 6 bases, the J end lost 5 bases, and 14 bases lay between the germline ends. Germline V gene sequence: CDR1 KGHSH, CDR2 LQKENI.

The CDR3 here is CASSQDRGDEQYV. In nucleotides, the CDR3 is TGTGCCAGCAGTCAAGACAGGGGTGACGAGCAGTACGTC. The rearrangement joins TRBV6-1 to TRBJ2-7; 8 nucleotides line up with TRBD1. This CDR3 contains 13 residues. The germline V gene encodes CDR1 MNHNS and CDR2 SASEGT. V lost 5 bases and J lost 5; bases outside the gene matches: 5.

This chain's CDR3 is CASSFGHGSETQYF. The CDR3 region has the DNA TGTGCCAGCAGTTTCGGTCACGGGAGTGAGACCCAGTACTTC. The rearrangement joins TRBV12-3 or TRBV12-4 to TRBJ2-5, with D maybe TRBD2 (6 bases). CDR3 length equals 14 residues. V was shortened by 3 bases and J by 5 bases, with 13 bases between the two germline ends.

The table lists this clonotype with a few counts. The chain has TRBV25-1 and TRBJ2-1; D gene ambiguous. From germline, CDR1 is MGHDK and CDR2 SYGVNS. This CDR3 contains 14 residues. The V end was cut by 6 bases, the J end by 4 bases, with 13 bases between. The CDR3 region is CASRPRGEYNEQFF. The CDR3 DNA reads TGTGCCAGCAGGCCCCGAGGAGAGTACAATGAGCAGTTCTTC.

This clonotype was recorded many times. The rearrangement joins TRBV6-2 or TRBV6-3 to TRBJ1-6; D possibly corresponds to TRBD1 (5 bases). CDR3 size: 13 residues. V lost 6 bases and J lost 9, with 12 bases in between. Germline-derived CDR1 and CDR2 are MNHEY and SVGEGT. The CDR3 coding sequence is TGTGCCAGCAGCTCTTCGGGGGTTTCACCCCTCCACTTT. Protein: CASSSSGVSPLHF.